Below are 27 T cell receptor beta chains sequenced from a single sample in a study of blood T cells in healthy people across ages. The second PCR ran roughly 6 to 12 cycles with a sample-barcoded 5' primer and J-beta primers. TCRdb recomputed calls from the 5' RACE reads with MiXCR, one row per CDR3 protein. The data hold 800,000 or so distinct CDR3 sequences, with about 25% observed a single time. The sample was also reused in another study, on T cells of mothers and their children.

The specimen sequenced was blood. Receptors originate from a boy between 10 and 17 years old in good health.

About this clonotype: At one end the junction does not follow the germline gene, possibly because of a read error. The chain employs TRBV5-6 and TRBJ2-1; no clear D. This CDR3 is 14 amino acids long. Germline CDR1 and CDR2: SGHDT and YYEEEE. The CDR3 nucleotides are TGCGCCAGCAGCTTGGAGCCGCGCAACAATGAGCAGTTCTTC. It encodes CASSLEPRNNEQFF.

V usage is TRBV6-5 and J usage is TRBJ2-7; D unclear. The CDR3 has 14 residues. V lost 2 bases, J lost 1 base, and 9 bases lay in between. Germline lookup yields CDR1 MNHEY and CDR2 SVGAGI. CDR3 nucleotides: TGTGCCAGCAGTTACGCTGTCAGTTCCTACGAGCAGTACTTC. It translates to CASSYAVSSYEQYF.

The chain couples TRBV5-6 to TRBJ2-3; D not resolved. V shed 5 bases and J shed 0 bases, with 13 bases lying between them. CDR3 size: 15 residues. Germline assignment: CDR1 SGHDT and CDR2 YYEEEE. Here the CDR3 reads CASRSPPTSTDTQYF. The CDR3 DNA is TGTGCCAGCAGAAGCCCGCCAACTAGCACAGATACGCAGTATTTT.

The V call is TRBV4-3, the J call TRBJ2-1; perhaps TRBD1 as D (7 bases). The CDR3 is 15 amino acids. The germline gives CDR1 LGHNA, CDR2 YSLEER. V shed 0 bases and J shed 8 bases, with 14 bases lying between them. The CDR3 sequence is CASSQDPGGRYEQFF. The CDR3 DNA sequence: TGCGCCAGCAGCCAAGACCCAGGGGGGAGGTATGAGCAGTTCTTC.

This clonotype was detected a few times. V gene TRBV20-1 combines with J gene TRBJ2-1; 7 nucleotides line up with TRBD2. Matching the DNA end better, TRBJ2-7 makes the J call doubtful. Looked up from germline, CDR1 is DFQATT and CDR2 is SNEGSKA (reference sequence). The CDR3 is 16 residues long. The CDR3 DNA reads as TGCAGTGCTAGGCCGGAGATTCTAGCGGTACCCTACGAGCAGTACTTC. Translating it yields CSARPEILAVPYEQYF.

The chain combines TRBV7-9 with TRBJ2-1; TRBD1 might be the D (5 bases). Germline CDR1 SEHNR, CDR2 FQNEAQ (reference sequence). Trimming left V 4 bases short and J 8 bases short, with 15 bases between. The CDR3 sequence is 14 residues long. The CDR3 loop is CASSSWIEGDEQFF. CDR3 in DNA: TGTGCCAGCAGCTCGTGGATAGAAGGGGATGAGCAGTTCTTC. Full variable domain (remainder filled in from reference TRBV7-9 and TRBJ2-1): DTGVSQNPRHKITKRGQNVTFRCDPISEHNRLYWYRQTLGQGPEFLTYFQNEAQLEKSRLLSDRFSAERPKGSFSTLEIQRTEQGDSAMYLCASSSWIEGDEQFFGPGTRLTVL.

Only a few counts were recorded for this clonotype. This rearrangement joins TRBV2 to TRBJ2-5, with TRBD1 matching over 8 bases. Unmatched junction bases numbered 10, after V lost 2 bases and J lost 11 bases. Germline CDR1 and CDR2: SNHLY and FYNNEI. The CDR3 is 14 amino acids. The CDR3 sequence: CASSEQGANSEQYF. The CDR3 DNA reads TGTGCCAGCAGTGAACAGGGGGCAAATAGTGAGCAGTACTTC.

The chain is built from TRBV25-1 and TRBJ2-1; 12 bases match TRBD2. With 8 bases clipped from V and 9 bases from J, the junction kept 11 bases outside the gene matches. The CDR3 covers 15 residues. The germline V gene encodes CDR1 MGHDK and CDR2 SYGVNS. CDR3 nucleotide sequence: TGTGCCAGCGGTCTAGCGGGAGGGCCTGAAGGTGAGCAGTTCTTC. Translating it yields CASGLAGGPEGEQFF.

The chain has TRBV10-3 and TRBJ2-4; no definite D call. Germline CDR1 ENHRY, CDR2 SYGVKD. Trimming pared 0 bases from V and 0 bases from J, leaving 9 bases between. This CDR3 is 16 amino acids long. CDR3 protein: CAISESGSLAKNIQYF. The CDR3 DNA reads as TGTGCCATCAGTGAGTCGGGATCTCTAGCCAAAAACATTCAGTACTTC.

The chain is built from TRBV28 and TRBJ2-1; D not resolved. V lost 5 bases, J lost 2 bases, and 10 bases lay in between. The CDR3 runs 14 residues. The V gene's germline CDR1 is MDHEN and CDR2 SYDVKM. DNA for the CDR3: TGTGCCAGCAGTAGGCCAGGTACCTACAATGAGCAGTTCTTC. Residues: CASSRPGTYNEQFF.

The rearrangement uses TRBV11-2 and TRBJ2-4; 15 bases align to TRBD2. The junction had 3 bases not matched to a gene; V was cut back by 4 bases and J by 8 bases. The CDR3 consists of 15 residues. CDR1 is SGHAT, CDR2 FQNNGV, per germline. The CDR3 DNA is TGTGCCAGCAGCTGGACTAGCGGGGGGGCAGACATTCAGTACTTC. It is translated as CASSWTSGGADIQYF.

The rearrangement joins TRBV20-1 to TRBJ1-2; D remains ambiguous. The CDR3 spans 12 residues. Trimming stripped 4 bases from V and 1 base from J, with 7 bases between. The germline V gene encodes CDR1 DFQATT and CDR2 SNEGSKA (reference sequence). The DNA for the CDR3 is TGCAGTGCTAAGTCCTATAACTATGGCTACACCTTC. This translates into CSAKSYNYGYTF.

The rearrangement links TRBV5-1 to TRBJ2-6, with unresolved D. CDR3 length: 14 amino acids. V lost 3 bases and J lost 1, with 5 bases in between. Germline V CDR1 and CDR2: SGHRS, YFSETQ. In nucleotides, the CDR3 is TGCGCCAGCAGCTCCCGGTCTGGGGCCAACGTCCTGACTTTC. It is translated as CASSSRSGANVLTF. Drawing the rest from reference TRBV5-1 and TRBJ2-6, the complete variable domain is KAGVTQTPRYLIKTRGQQVTLSCSPISGHRSVSWYQQTPGQGLQFLFEYFSETQRNKGNFPGRFSGRQFSNSRSEMNVSTLELGDSALYLCASSSRSGANVLTFGAGSRLTVL.

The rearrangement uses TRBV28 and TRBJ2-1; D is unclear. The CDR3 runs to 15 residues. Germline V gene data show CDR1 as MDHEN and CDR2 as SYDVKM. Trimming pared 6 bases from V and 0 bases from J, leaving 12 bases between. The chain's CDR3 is CASSRPHSSYNEQFF. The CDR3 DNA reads TGTGCCAGCAGCCGACCTCATAGCTCCTACAATGAGCAGTTCTTC.

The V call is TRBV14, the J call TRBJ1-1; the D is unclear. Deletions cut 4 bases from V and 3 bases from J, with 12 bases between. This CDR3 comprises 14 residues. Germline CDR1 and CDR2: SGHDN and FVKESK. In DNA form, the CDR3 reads TGTGCCAGCAGCCCACTAAACATGGACACTGAAGCTTTCTTT. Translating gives CASSPLNMDTEAFF.

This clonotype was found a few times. The CDR3 DNA reads as TGCAGTGCTAGAGCGGCGCGGGGGGCCTACGAGCAGTACTTC. Amino acids: CSARAARGAYEQYF. This rearrangement joins TRBV20-1 to TRBJ2-7; 8 nucleotides align to TRBD2. CDR1 is DFQATT, CDR2 SNEGSKA, per germline (reference sequence). V shed 1 base and J 2 bases; nucleotides not matched to a gene: 4. CDR3 length: 14 residues.

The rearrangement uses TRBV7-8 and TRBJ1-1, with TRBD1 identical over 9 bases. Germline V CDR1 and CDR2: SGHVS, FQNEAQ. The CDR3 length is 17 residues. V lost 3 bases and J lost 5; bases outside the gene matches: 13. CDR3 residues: CASSLGQGGRWRTEAFF. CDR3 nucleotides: TGTGCCAGCAGCTTGGGACAGGGAGGTCGTTGGAGAACTGAAGCTTTCTTT.

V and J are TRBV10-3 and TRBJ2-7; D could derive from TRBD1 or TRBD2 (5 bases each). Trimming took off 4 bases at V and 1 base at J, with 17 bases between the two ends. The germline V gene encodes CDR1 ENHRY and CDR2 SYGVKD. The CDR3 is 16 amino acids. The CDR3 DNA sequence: TGTGCCATCAGTGCATCGGGGCAGGTCGCGTCCTACGAGCAGTACTTC. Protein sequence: CAISASGQVASYEQYF.

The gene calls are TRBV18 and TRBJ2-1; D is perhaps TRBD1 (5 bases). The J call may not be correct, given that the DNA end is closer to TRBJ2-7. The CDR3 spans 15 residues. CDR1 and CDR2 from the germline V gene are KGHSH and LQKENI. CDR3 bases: TGTGCCAGCTCACCCGACCTAGGGGACTCCTACGAGCAGTACTTC. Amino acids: CASSPDLGDSYEQYF.

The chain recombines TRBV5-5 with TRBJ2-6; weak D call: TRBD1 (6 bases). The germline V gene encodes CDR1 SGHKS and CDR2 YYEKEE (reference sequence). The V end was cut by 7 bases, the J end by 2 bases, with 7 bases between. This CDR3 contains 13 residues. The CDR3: CASRTAGANVLTF. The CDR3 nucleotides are TGTGCCAGCCGGACAGCTGGGGCCAACGTCCTGACTTTC.

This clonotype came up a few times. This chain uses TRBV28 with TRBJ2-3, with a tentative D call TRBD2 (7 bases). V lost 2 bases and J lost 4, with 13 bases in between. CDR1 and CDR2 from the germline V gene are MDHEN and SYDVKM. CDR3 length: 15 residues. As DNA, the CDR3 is TGTGCCAGCAGTTTAGGGGGGGCGGGGGCAGATACGCAGTATTTT. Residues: CASSLGGAGADTQYF. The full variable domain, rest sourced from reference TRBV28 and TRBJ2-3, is DVKVTQSSRYLVKRTGEKVFLECVQDMDHENMFWYRQDPGLGLRLIYFSYDVKMKEKGDIPEGYSVSREKKERFSLILESASTNQTSMYLCASSLGGAGADTQYFGPGTRLTVL.

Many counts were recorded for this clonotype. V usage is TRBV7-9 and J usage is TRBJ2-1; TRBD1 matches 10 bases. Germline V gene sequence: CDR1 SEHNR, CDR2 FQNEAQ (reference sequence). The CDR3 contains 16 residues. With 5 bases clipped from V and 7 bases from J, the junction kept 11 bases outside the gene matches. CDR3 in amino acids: CASSPGSGQGWNEQFF. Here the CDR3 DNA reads TGTGCCAGCAGCCCAGGGTCGGGACAGGGGTGGAATGAGCAGTTCTTC.

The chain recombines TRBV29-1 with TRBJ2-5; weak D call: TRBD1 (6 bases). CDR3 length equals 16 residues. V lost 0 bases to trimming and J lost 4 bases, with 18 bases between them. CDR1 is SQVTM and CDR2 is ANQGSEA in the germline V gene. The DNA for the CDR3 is TGCAGCGTTGAAGACACAGGGTTGATGGGCGGAGAGACCCAGTACTTC. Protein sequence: CSVEDTGLMGGETQYF.

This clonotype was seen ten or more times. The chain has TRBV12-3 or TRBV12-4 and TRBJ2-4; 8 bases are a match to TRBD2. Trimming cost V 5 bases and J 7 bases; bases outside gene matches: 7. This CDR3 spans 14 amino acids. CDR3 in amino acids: CASSPLAGRNIQYF. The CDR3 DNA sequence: TGTGCCAGCAGTCCTTTAGCGGGACGGAACATTCAGTACTTC.

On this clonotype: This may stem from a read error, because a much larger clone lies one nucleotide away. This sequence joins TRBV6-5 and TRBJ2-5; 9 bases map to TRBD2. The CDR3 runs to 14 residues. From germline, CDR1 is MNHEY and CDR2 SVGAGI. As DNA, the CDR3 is TGTGCCGGCAGTAAACTAGCGGGCGGGAAGACCCAGTACTTC. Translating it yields CAGSKLAGGKTQYF.

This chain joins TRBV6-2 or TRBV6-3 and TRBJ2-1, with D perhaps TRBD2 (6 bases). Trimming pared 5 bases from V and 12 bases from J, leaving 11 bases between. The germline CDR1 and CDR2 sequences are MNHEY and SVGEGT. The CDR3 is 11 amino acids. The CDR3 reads CASSPGTVQFF. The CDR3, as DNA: TGTGCCAGCAGTCCTGGGACTGTGCAGTTCTTC.

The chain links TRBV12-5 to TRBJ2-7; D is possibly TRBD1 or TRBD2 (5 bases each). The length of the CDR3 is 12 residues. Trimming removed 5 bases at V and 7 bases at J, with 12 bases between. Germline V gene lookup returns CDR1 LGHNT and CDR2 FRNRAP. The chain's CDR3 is CASGLDGAEQYF. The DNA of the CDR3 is TGTGCTAGTGGTCTAGACGGGGCGGAGCAGTACTTC.